A single TCR beta chain is shown here with its context. Its antigen is currently unknown. The PCR contained 60 Vbeta and 13 Jbeta primers. Some clones are missing from TCRdb's copy, which holds only in-frame ones; the method was immunoSEQ multiplex PCR. This table has some 120,000 clones, around 80% appearing once. This record belongs to a study of cytomegalovirus exposure and HLA in healthy donors. Germline lookup yields CDR1 SGHTA and CDR2 FQGNSA. There are 16 residues in the CDR3. V was clipped by 8 bases and J by 1 base; unmatched bases: 9. Study-level findings and limits: High sensitivity and specificity were reportedly achieved when the classifier diagnosed cytomegalovirus status. Per published accounts, TCR beta sequences correctly predicted the HLA-A and HLA-B alleles of most subjects. V- and J-gene trimming in TCR beta was tied to a missense DCLRE1C variant by an analysis performed later.

Material for sequencing was PBMCs. This receptor was obtained from a woman between 50 and 59 years old in good health and CMV-seropositive. The chain carries TRBV7-2 and TRBJ2-3; the match to TRBD1 covers 10 bases. This chain's CDR3 is CASCARQGAGTDTQYF. The CDR3, as DNA: TGTGCCAGCTGCGCAAGACAGGGGGCTGGCACAGATACGCAGTATTTT.